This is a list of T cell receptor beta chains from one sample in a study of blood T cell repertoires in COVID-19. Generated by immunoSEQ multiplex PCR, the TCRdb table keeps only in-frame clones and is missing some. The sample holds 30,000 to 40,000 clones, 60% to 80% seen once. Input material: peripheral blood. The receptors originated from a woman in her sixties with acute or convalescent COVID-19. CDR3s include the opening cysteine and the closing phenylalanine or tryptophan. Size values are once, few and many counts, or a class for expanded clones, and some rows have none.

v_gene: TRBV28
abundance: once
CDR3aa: CASSLVSDLRAEAFF

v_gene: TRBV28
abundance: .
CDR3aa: CASSIGQDYEQYF

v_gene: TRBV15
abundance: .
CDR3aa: CATSRGPNRGNEKLFF

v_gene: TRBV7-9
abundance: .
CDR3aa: CASSLDLHQETQYF

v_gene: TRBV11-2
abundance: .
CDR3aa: CASSLGPSNYEQYF

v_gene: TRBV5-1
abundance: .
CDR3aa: CASSSHRGPSTEAFF

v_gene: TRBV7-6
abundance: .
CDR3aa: CASSEGQFFYEQYF

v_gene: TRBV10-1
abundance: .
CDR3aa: CASSLGQGSSGNTIYF

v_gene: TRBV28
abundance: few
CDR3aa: CASSSPGMNTEAFF

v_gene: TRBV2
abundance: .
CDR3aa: CASSEASNGDYGYTF

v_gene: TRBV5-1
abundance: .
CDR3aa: CASSFGTGGSGTGELFF

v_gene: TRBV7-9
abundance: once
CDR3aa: CASSSQDSGNTIYF

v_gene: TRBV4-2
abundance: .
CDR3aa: CASSQDPGGQGEETQYF

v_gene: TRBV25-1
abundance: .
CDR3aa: CASSVAGALHEQYF

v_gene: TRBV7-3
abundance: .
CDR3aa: CASSTTGTGGRTDTQYF

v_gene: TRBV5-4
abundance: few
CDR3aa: CASSMPVGGDDSEAFF

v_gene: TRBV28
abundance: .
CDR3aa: CASSSPGGSSGNTIYF

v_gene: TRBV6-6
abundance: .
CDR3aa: CASSYSTPDQPQHF

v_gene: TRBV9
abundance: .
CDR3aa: CASSVEGQGSGYTF

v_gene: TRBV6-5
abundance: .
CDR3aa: CASRPLAGGYEQYF

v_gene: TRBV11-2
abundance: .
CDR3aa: CASSFSRDNGEQYF

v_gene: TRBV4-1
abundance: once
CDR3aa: CASSQLSGDGYTF

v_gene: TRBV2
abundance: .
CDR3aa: CASSETGHPGYTF

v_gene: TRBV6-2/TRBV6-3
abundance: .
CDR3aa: CASSYLGTPNSNQPQHF

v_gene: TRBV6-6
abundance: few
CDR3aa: CASSRSSVTGHFSYNSPLHF

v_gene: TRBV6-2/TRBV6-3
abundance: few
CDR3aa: CASSYSGRGPRRGNTIYF

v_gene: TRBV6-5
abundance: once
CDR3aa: CASSYSDAGTGNTIYF

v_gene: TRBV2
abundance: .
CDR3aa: CASSEVGSLEQYF